Listed below are T cell receptor beta chains from one sample, sequenced in a study of CD8 T cells in Susac syndrome. Each CDR3 protein gets one entry after TCRdb re-called the immunoSEQ multiplex PCR reads with MiXCR. The sample contains 330,000 or so distinct CDR3 sequences, approximately 89% of which appear only once. Material: CD8+ T cells from PBMCs. All receptors come from a human donor with multiple sclerosis. CDR3s include the opening cysteine and the closing phenylalanine or tryptophan. The order of the fields is CDR3 length, J gene, V gene, D gene, clone size, CDR3 DNA, CDR3 protein. The D gene is left open where the match is weak. Expanded clones get a size class; other rows say once, few or many, or leave the size out.

15 | TRBJ2-1 | TRBV7-8 | . | once | TGTGCCAGCAGCATGAAGCCGGCGTGGGACAATGAGCAGTTCTTC | CASSMKPAWDNEQFF
13 | TRBJ2-7 | TRBV6-2/TRBV6-3 | . | . | TGTGCCAGCAGGCCCGGTGAGGGGACCGAGCAGTACTTC | CASRPGEGTEQYF
14 | TRBJ2-3 | TRBV5-4 | . | . | TGTGCCAGCAGCTTGGCGTGGGGCACAGATACGCAGTATTTT | CASSLAWGTDTQYF
17 | TRBJ2-7 | TRBV4-1 | . | . | TGCGCCAGCAGCCAAGTGTTAACAGGGAATACCCCCTACGAGCAGTACTTC | CASSQVLTGNTPYEQYF
15 | TRBJ1-5 | TRBV30 | . | . | TGTGCCTGGAGTTCCGGAGCACATAGCAATCAGCCCCAGCATTTT | CAWSSGAHSNQPQHF
16 | TRBJ2-7 | TRBV20-1 | TRBD2 | . | TGCAGTGCTAGATCGGGGGGTGGCGGGTCACCCTACGAGCAGTACTTC | CSARSGGGGSPYEQYF
15 | TRBJ2-1 | TRBV30 | TRBD2 | once | TGTGCCTGGAGTCGACTAGCGGGGTCTTACAATGAGCAGTTCTTC | CAWSRLAGSYNEQFF
15 | TRBJ2-2 | TRBV5-1 | TRBD1 | . | TGCGCCAGCAGCCTAGGGACAGACAACACCGGGGAGCTGTTTTTT | CASSLGTDNTGELFF
14 | TRBJ1-3 | TRBV12-5 | . | . | TGTGCTAGTGGTTTTGGAGCTGATGGAAACACCATATATTTT | CASGFGADGNTIYF
15 | TRBJ2-7 | TRBV19 | . | . | TGTGCCAGTAGTATATACTGGGGGGCCCCCTACGAGCAGTACTTC | CASSIYWGAPYEQYF
16 | TRBJ2-7 | TRBV20-1 | TRBD1 | . | TGCAGTGCTAGTGGTTTGGACAGGGCTTACGTGTACGAGCAGTACTTC | CSASGLDRAYVYEQYF
17 | TRBJ2-2 | TRBV7-9 | TRBD1 | . | TGTGCCAGCAGCAGGACAGGGGGCTCCGAGAACACCGGGGAGCTGTTTTTT | CASSRTGGSENTGELFF
17 | TRBJ1-5 | TRBV7-9 | TRBD1 | once | TGTGCCAGCAGCCACACCGGACAGGGATATAGCAATCAGCCCCAGCATTTT | CASSHTGQGYSNQPQHF
17 | TRBJ2-6 | TRBV2 | TRBD1 | . | TGTGCCAGCCGTCTTACAGGGGGCGCGGCTGGGGCCAACGTCCTGACTTTC | CASRLTGGAAGANVLTF
15 | TRBJ2-3 | TRBV6-5 | TRBD2 | . | TGTGCCAGCAGTTACTCCCGGGGGGGAACAGATACGCAGTATTTT | CASSYSRGGTDTQYF
14 | TRBJ1-1 | TRBV7-2 | . | . | TGTGCCAGCAGCCCGGTGGGGGGGTTGACTGAAGCTTTCTTT | CASSPVGGLTEAFF
14 | TRBJ2-7 | TRBV7-9 | TRBD1 | . | TGTGCCAGCAGCGACAGGGGCTTGGCCTACGAGCAGTACTTC | CASSDRGLAYEQYF
14 | TRBJ1-2 | TRBV19 | TRBD1 | . | TGTGCCAGTACTCCGACAGGGAATTACTATGGCTACACCTTC | CASTPTGNYYGYTF
13 | TRBJ1-2 | TRBV12-3/TRBV12-4 | . | once | TGTGCCAGCACCATTTACACGGCGGCTGGCTACACCTTC | CASTIYTAAGYTF
13 | TRBJ2-7 | TRBV30 | . | . | TGTGCCTGGAATACCCCCGGGGTAGGCGAGCAGTACTTC | CAWNTPGVGEQYF
15 | TRBJ1-1 | TRBV15 | . | . | TGTGCCACCAGCAGAGAATTCGGTCGAGAGACTGAAGCTTTCTTT | CATSREFGRETEAFF
13 | TRBJ2-7 | TRBV20-1 | TRBD2 | . | TGCAGTGCTGATTGGGACTACTCCTACGAGCAGTACTTC | CSADWDYSYEQYF
14 | TRBJ2-7 | TRBV28 | . | . | TGTGCCAGCAGTTTATGGTCCTCTGGCTACGAGCAGTACTTC | CASSLWSSGYEQYF
12 | TRBJ2-2 | TRBV7-9 | . | . | TGTGCCAGCAGCTTCCGTGTCGGGGAGCTGTTTTTT | CASSFRVGELFF
16 | TRBJ2-5 | TRBV7-2 | . | . | TGTGCCAGCAGCCGCAGGGCACCGGGTGGGTTCAAGACCCAGTACTTC | CASSRRAPGGFKTQYF
13 | TRBJ2-7 | TRBV7-6 | . | . | TGTGCCAGCAGCTTAGAATGGGGGGACGAGCAGTACTTC | CASSLEWGDEQYF
14 | TRBJ2-7 | TRBV7-6 | . | . | TGTGCCAGCAGCCTAACGGGGGGCCCGGGCGAGCAGTACTTC | CASSLTGGPGEQYF
12 | TRBJ1-1 | TRBV5-6 | . | . | TGTGCCAGCAGCTTGATTAACTATGAAGCTTTCTTT | CASSLINYEAFF
15 | TRBJ1-2 | TRBV7-8 | . | . | TGTGCCAGCAGCTTAGGACCGGGACAAGGGAATGGCTACACCTTC | CASSLGPGQGNGYTF
15 | TRBJ2-3 | TRBV11-3 | TRBD2 | . | TGTGCCAGCAGCGCGGGGGACCAGAGCACAGATACGCAGTATTTT | CASSAGDQSTDTQYF
16 | TRBJ2-1 | TRBV29-1 | . | . | TGCAGCGTTGAAGACCCGGGTCCTAGCTCCTACAATGAGCAGTTCTTC | CSVEDPGPSSYNEQFF
17 | TRBJ1-4 | TRBV2 | . | . | TGTGCCAGCGGCTTCCGGGAGGGCGGTTCAACTAATGAAAAACTGTTTTTT | CASGFREGGSTNEKLFF
15 | TRBJ2-7 | TRBV7-9 | TRBD1 | once | TGTGCCAGCAGCTTAGGGCAAGGGACAGGGTACGAGCAGTACTTC | CASSLGQGTGYEQYF
18 | TRBJ1-3 | TRBV3-1 | TRBD1 | . | TGTGCCAGCAGCTGGACCTCGACAGGGGGCTTGGGAGGAAACACCATATATTTT | CASSWTSTGGLGGNTIYF
15 | TRBJ1-1 | TRBV5-8 | . | once | TGTGCCAGCAGCCCGATGGCCCTATCGGACACTGAAGCTTTCTTT | CASSPMALSDTEAFF
12 | TRBJ2-5 | TRBV29-1 | . | . | TGCAGCGTTGAATGGACACTGGAGACCCAGTACTTC | CSVEWTLETQYF
12 | TRBJ2-2 | TRBV9 | . | . | TGTGCCAGCCGAAGCGATACCGGGGAGCTGTTTTTT | CASRSDTGELFF
15 | TRBJ2-1 | TRBV24-1 | . | . | TGTGCCACCAGTGCTCCCGGGGAAAGTAGCGGTGAGCAGTTCTTC | CATSAPGESSGEQFF
16 | TRBJ2-1 | TRBV6-5 | TRBD2 | . | TGTGCCAGCAGTTACTCGTTTACTAGCGGGAGTCGGGAGCAGTTCTTC | CASSYSFTSGSREQFF
10 | TRBJ1-1 | TRBV23-1 | TRBD1 | . | TGCGCCAGCAGGACAGGGAAAGCTTTCTTT | CASRTGKAFF
15 | TRBJ2-7 | TRBV6-6 | TRBD1 | . | TGTGCCAGCAGGGGGGACAGGGACCTTCCCTACGAGCAGTACTTC | CASRGDRDLPYEQYF
14 | TRBJ2-5 | TRBV27 | TRBD2 | . | TGTGCCAGCAGTTTATGGGGGGGGGAGAGGACCCAGTACTTC | CASSLWGGERTQYF
14 | TRBJ1-3 | TRBV6-5 | . | . | TGTGCCAGCACCGCCGGGACGGCTGGAAACACCATATATTTT | CASTAGTAGNTIYF
17 | TRBJ1-1 | TRBV9 | . | . | TGTGCCAGCAGCGTAGCTACAGGCAGAGAGCCAAACACTGAAGCTTTCTTT | CASSVATGREPNTEAFF
18 | TRBJ2-3 | TRBV6-2/TRBV6-3 | TRBD2 | . | TGTGCCAGCAGTTACTCGCGGCGGTTAGCGGGGAACACAGATACGCAGTATTTT | CASSYSRRLAGNTDTQYF
13 | TRBJ1-2 | TRBV30 | TRBD1 | . | TGTGCCTGGACCAGGACAGGGAACTATGGCTACACCTTC | CAWTRTGNYGYTF
20 | TRBJ2-1 | TRBV4-1 | . | . | TGCGCCAGCAGCCAAGGGGCCGGTTTGTGGAAGGGGGAGCCAGGTAATGAGCAGTTCTTC | CASSQGAGLWKGEPGNEQFF
16 | TRBJ2-1 | TRBV27 | . | . | TGTGCCAGCAGTTTAATAGGCTTTAGCTCCTACAATGAGCAGTTCTTC | CASSLIGFSSYNEQFF
14 | TRBJ2-7 | TRBV5-1 | . | . | TGCGCCAGCAGCTTGGAGTGGATCTCCTACGAGCAGTACTTC | CASSLEWISYEQYF
13 | TRBJ2-5 | TRBV5-5 | . | . | TGTGCCAGCAGCTTGGACGTAGCGGAGACCCAGTACTTC | CASSLDVAETQYF
17 | TRBJ2-5 | TRBV7-3 | TRBD1 | . | TGTGCCAGCAGCTTAACGGCGGGACAGGGAGCGACTGAGACCCAGTACTTC | CASSLTAGQGATETQYF
15 | TRBJ2-1 | TRBV5-4 | . | . | TGTGCCAGCACTTCGGTTCGGAGCTCCTACAATGAGCAGTTCTTC | CASTSVRSSYNEQFF
15 | TRBJ2-3 | TRBV5-8 | . | . | TGTGCCACCACTGACTCGGACAGAGACACAGATACGCAGTATTTT | CATTDSDRDTDTQYF
16 | TRBJ2-7 | TRBV18 | TRBD2 | . | TGTGCCAGCTCACCAGTACCCGGGACTACCTCCTACGAGCAGTACTTC | CASSPVPGTTSYEQYF
15 | TRBJ2-5 | TRBV6-5 | TRBD1 | . | TGTGCCAGCAGGCCTGCCTGGGGACAGGGGGAGACCCAGTACTTC | CASRPAWGQGETQYF
17 | TRBJ2-5 | TRBV3-1 | TRBD2 | . | TGTGCCAGCAGCCAAGATAGTAGCGGGGAAGGCCGAGAGACCCAGTACTTC | CASSQDSSGEGRETQYF
17 | TRBJ1-1 | TRBV5-6 | . | . | TGTGCCAGCAGCTTGAAGCCTGCTGAGGAGCGAGGCACTGAAGCTTTCTTT | CASSLKPAEERGTEAFF
13 | TRBJ1-1 | TRBV27 | TRBD1 | . | TGTGCCAGCAGCTTACAGGGGGACACTGAAGCTTTCTTT | CASSLQGDTEAFF
16 | TRBJ1-1 | TRBV27 | . | . | TGTGCCAGCAGTCCACCCTTCGGAGGGCCCCCCACTGAAGCTTTCTTT | CASSPPFGGPPTEAFF
15 | TRBJ1-1 | TRBV7-9 | TRBD1 | few | TGCGCCAGCAGCCTCGGACAGGGTATGAACACTGAAGCTTTCTTT | CASSLGQGMNTEAFF